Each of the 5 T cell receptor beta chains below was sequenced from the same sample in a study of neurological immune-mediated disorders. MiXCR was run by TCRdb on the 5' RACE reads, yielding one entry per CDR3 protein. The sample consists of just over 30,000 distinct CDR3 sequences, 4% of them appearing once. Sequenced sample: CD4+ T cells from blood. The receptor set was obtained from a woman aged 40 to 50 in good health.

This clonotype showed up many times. CDR3 sequence: CASSDGGGYYGYTF. The CDR3 region has the DNA TGCGCCAGCAGCGACGGCGGGGGGTACTATGGCTACACCTTC. The chain combines TRBV5-1 with TRBJ1-2; D perhaps matches TRBD1 (5 bases). Germline V lookup: CDR1 SGHRS, CDR2 YFSETQ. The CDR3 has 14 residues. The V gene lost 4 bases and the J gene lost 3 bases, with 13 bases spanning the gap.

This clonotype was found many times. The CDR3 reads CSARGGKGSSSWGYTF. Here the CDR3 DNA reads TGCAGTGCTAGAGGAGGGAAGGGGTCCTCTTCTTGGGGCTACACCTTC. The chain has TRBV20-1 and TRBJ1-2; a weak D match, TRBD1 (5 bases). CDR3 length: 16 residues. Trimming shortened V by 1 base and J by 8 bases, and 23 bases separated the two germline ends. Germline-derived CDR1 and CDR2 are DFQATT and SNEGSKA (reference sequence).

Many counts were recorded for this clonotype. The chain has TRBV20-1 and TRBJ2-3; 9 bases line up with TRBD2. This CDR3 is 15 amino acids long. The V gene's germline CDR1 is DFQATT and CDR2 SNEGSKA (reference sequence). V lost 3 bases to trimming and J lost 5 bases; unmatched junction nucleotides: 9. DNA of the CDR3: TGCAGTGCTAGGCCCTTAGCGGGAGCCGGAGATACGCAGTATTTT. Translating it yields CSARPLAGAGDTQYF.

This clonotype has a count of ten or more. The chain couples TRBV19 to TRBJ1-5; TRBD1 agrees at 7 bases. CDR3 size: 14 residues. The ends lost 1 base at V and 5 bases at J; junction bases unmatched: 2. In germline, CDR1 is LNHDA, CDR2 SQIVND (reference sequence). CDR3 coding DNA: TGTGCCAGTAGTATAGGGCAGGGGGATCAGCCCCAGCATTTT. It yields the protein CASSIGQGDQPQHF.

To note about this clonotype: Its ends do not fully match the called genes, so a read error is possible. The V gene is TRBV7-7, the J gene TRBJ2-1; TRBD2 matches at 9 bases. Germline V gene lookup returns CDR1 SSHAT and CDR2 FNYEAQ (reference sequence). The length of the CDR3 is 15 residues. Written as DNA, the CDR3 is TGTGCTAGCAGCTTGGGTAGCGGGGGACTTGAGGTGCAGTTCTTC. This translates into CASSLGSGGLEVQFF.